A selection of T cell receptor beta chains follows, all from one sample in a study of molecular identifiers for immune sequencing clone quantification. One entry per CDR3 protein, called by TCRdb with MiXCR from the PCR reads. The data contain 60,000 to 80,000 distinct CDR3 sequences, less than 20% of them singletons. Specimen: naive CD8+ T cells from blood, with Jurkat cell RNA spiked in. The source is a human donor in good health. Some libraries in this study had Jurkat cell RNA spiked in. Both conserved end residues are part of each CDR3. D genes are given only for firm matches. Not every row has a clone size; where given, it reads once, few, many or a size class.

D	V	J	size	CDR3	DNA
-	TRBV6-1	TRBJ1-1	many	CASRPPVGLNTEAFF	TGTGCCAGCAGACCCCCCGTCGGCTTGAACACTGAAGCTTTCTTT
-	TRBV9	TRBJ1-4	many	CASSSPLNEKLFF	TGTGCCAGCAGCTCACCCCTAAATGAAAAACTGTTTTTT
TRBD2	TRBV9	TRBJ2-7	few	CASSPRLAEVGEQYF	TGTGCCAGCAGCCCTCGACTAGCGGAAGTTGGTGAGCAGTACTTC
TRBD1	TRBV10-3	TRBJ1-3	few	CAIRITGGTGNTIYF	TGTGCCATCAGGATAACAGGGGGCACTGGAAACACCATATATTTT
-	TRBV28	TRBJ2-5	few	CASSFGLGEVQETQYF	TGTGCCAGCAGTTTTGGTTTGGGGGAGGTTCAGGAGACCCAGTACTTC
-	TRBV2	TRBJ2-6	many	CASSEPGANVLTF	TGTGCCAGCAGTGAACCTGGGGCCAACGTCCTGACTTTC
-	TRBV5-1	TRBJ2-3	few	CASSLGPVRGTDTQYF	TGCGCCAGCAGCTTGGGACCCGTTCGGGGCACAGATACGCAGTATTTT
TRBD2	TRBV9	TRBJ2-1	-	CASSDTSGSKYEQFF	TGTGCCAGCAGCGATACTAGCGGGAGTAAGTATGAGCAGTTCTTC
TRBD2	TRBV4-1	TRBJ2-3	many	CASSGLAGVGNTQYF	TGCGCCAGCAGCGGTCTAGCGGGAGTGGGGAATACGCAGTATTTT
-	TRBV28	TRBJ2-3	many	CASSLGVLQYF	TGTGCCAGCAGTTTAGGGGTTTTGCAGTATTTT
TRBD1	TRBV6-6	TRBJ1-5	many	CASIGTGDQPQHF	TGTGCCAGTATCGGGACAGGGGATCAGCCCCAGCATTTT
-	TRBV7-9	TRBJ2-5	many	CASSSRPGGLQETQYF	TGTGCCAGCAGCTCCCGACCGGGGGGCCTCCAAGAGACCCAGTACTTC
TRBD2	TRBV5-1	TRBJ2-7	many	CASSFIGTSGLSIYEQYF	TGCGCCAGCAGCTTCATCGGGACTAGCGGTCTTTCGATCTACGAGCAGTACTTC
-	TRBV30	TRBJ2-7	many	CAWTDGSRNEQYF	TGTGCCTGGACTGACGGGAGCCGGAACGAGCAGTACTTC
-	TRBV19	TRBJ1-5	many	CASSSTPGTTVNSNQPQHF	TGTGCCAGTAGTTCAACCCCCGGAACGACAGTGAATAGCAATCAGCCCCAGCATTTT
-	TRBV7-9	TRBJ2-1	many	CASSVTTGSSYNEQFF	TGTGCCAGCAGCGTAACGACAGGAAGCTCCTACAATGAGCAGTTCTTC
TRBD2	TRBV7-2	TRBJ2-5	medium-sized	CASSFIRGLAGAAETQYF	TGTGCCAGCAGCTTTATTAGAGGACTAGCGGGAGCTGCAGAGACCCAGTACTTC